This passage covers 27 T cell receptor beta chains from one sample sequenced in a study of response to subunit inactivated influenza vaccine. MiXCR, applied by TCRdb to the RT-PCR reads, yields one record per CDR3 protein. The profile shows more than 250,000 distinct CDR3 sequences, roughly a fifth of them singletons. The specimen comprised PBMCs from blood, sampled 21 months after vaccination. All receptors derive from a man between 50 and 75 years old who received an inactivated influenza vaccine.

This chain joins TRBV7-6 and TRBJ1-3; a weak D match, TRBD1 (6 bases). The germline V gene encodes CDR1 SGHVS and CDR2 FNYEAQ. The V gene lost 1 base and the J gene lost 4 bases, with 14 bases spanning the gap. CDR3 length equals 16 residues. Written as DNA, the CDR3 is TGTGCCAGCAGCTTAGGCTTTGGGACATACGGAAACACCATATATTTT. Residues: CASSLGFGTYGNTIYF.

This sequence joins TRBV12-3 or TRBV12-4 and TRBJ1-5, with D uncertain. Trimming took off 3 bases at V and 0 bases at J, with 12 bases between the two ends. This CDR3 spans 16 amino acids. In DNA form, the CDR3 reads TGTGCCAGCAGTTTGGGCCGCTACAATAGCAATCAGCCCCAGCATTTT. Its protein is CASSLGRYNSNQPQHF.

This clonotype turned up a few times. The V gene is TRBV6-5, the J gene TRBJ2-1; 9 nucleotides align to TRBD2. CDR3 length: 15 residues. Germline CDR1 MNHEY, CDR2 SVGAGI. With 3 bases clipped from V and 6 bases from J, the junction kept 6 bases outside the gene matches. In nucleotides, the CDR3 is TGTGCCAGCAGTTATTCGACTAGCGGTATCAATGAGCAGTTCTTC. Translated: CASSYSTSGINEQFF.

This clonotype showed up just a few times. J is TRBJ2-3 and V is TRBV10-3; TRBD2 is a possible D gene (6 bases). Looked up from germline, CDR1 is ENHRY and CDR2 is SYGVKD. With 4 bases removed from V and 5 bases from J, the gap between germline ends came to 10 bases. CDR3 length equals 13 residues. CDR3 protein: CAISGGTGDTQYF. CDR3 sequence (DNA): TGTGCCATCAGTGGCGGGACGGGAGATACGCAGTATTTT.

The V gene is TRBV7-3, the J gene TRBJ1-1, with D uncertain. CDR1 is SGHTA, CDR2 FQGTGA, per germline. Trimming removed 5 bases at V and 6 bases at J, with 13 bases between. CDR3 length: 13 amino acids. The CDR3 loop is CASSLQPGSEAFF. CDR3 DNA: TGTGCCAGCAGCCTACAACCGGGTTCTGAAGCTTTCTTT. Full variable domain (missing parts from reference TRBV7-3 and TRBJ1-1): GAGVSQTPSNKVTEKGKYVELRCDPISGHTALYWYRQSLGQGPEFLIYFQGTGAADDSGLPNDRFFAVRPEGSVSTLKIQRTERGDSAVYLCASSLQPGSEAFFGQGTRLTVV.

This clonotype was counted a few times. V usage is TRBV12-3 or TRBV12-4 and J usage is TRBJ2-7; D may be TRBD2 (5 bases). This CDR3 is built from 12 residues. V lost 5 bases and J 7 bases, leaving 12 bases between the germline ends. The CDR3 DNA sequence: TGTGCCAGCAGTCGGGGTATCGAGGAGCAGTACTTC. This gives the protein CASSRGIEEQYF.

CDR3 in DNA: TGTGCCATCAGTGAGATGGAGGGACGCACTGAAGCTTTCTTT. Protein: CAISEMEGRTEAFF. The rearrangement joins TRBV10-3 to TRBJ1-1; possible D gene TRBD1, 5 bases. Trimming shortened V by 2 bases and J by 4 bases, and 11 bases separated the two germline ends. The germline CDR1 and CDR2 sequences are ENHRY and SYGVKD. The length of the CDR3 is 14 residues.

This clonotype was detected only a few times. The chain combines TRBV28 with TRBJ2-2; 8 nucleotides line up with TRBD2. V was clipped by 2 bases and J by 4 bases; unmatched bases: 12. Germline V lookup: CDR1 MDHEN, CDR2 SYDVKM. The CDR3 spans 18 residues. CDR3 in amino acids: CASSLGAGAWVPTGELFF. The CDR3 DNA is TGTGCCAGCAGTTTAGGAGCGGGAGCCTGGGTCCCCACCGGGGAGCTGTTTTTT.

The chain uses TRBV14 and TRBJ2-7; 11 bases agree with TRBD1. Germline trimming cut 2 bases from V and 3 bases from J; bases unmatched to any gene: 3. CDR1 is SGHDN, CDR2 FVKESK, per germline. CDR3 length: 15 amino acids. The CDR3 DNA reads TGTGCCAGCAGCCAACCGGGACAGGGGGACTACGAGCAGTACTTC. It is translated as CASSQPGQGDYEQYF.

In its sample, this clonotype was seen a few times. J is TRBJ2-1 and V is TRBV5-1, with 7 bases identical to TRBD1. This CDR3 spans 14 amino acids. Germline V gene lookup returns CDR1 SGHRS and CDR2 YFSETQ. V dropped 4 bases and J dropped 3; count of bases not matched to a gene: 4. The CDR3 sequence is CASSRWDSYNEQFF. As DNA, the CDR3 is TGCGCCAGCAGCCGTTGGGACAGCTACAATGAGCAGTTCTTC.

This clonotype was seen a few times. This chain connects TRBV30 to TRBJ1-3; D gene unclear. The CDR3 contains 15 residues. The ends were cut back, 1 base at V and 0 bases at J, with 10 bases in the middle. Germline CDR1 is GTSNPN and CDR2 is SVGIG (reference sequence). CDR3 region: CAWSGPATSGNTIYF. The CDR3 region has the DNA TGTGCCTGGAGTGGGCCGGCCACCTCTGGAAACACCATATATTTT.

This clonotype was seen repeatedly, ten times or more. The J gene is TRBJ1-1, the V gene TRBV15; D call uncertain. The CDR3 is 13 residues long. Germline CDR1 and CDR2: LNHNV and YYDKDF (reference sequence). Deletions cut 4 bases from V and 7 bases from J, with 13 bases between. In nucleotides, the CDR3 is TGTGCCACCAGCATGGGGTGGCAGGATGAAGCTTTCTTT. Amino acids: CATSMGWQDEAFF.

The chain carries TRBV6-2 or TRBV6-3 and TRBJ1-6; D call uncertain. Trimming stripped 6 bases from V and 7 bases from J, with 10 bases between. Per the germline V gene, CDR1 is MNHEY and CDR2 is SVGEGT. The CDR3 has 13 residues. CDR3 DNA: TGTGCCAGCAGGGATCAGTGGAATTCACCCCTCCACTTT. This encodes CASRDQWNSPLHF.

CDR3 residues: CASSQDRTYTDTQYF. CDR3 sequence (DNA): TGTGCCAGCAGCCAAGATCGAACCTACACAGATACGCAGTATTTT. The chain has TRBV4-2 and TRBJ2-3, with D hard to call. V dropped 0 bases and J dropped 2 bases, with 9 bases sitting between them. The CDR3 is 15 residues long. The germline V gene has CDR1 LGHNA and CDR2 YNFKEQ.

The genes are TRBV6-1 and TRBJ2-5; TRBD1 or TRBD2 may be the D gene (5 bases each). The CDR3 extends over 13 amino acids. The V gene lost 6 bases and the J gene lost 5 bases, with 13 bases spanning the gap. The germline CDR1 and CDR2 sequences are MNHNS and SASEGT. The CDR3: CASRRDGAETQYF. The CDR3 bases are TGTGCCAGCAGAAGGGACGGCGCGGAGACCCAGTACTTC.

The chain carries TRBV20-1 and TRBJ2-7; 10 bases are shared with TRBD1. The V and J ends lost 6 bases and 3 bases, in that order; junction bases with no gene match: 5. Germline-derived CDR1 and CDR2 are DFQATT and SNEGSKA (reference sequence). The CDR3 consists of 13 residues. The CDR3 is CSATRDRGYEQYF. The CDR3 coding sequence is TGCAGTGCCACACGGGACAGGGGCTACGAGCAGTACTTC.

This clonotype occurred a few times. The chain combines TRBV11-2 with TRBJ1-6; tentative D call: TRBD1 (5 bases). Germline V lookup: CDR1 SGHAT, CDR2 FQNNGV. V lost 5 bases to trimming and J lost 4 bases, with 18 bases between them. This CDR3 is 17 amino acids long. This CDR3 is CASSRDLPGRYNSPLHF. CDR3 sequence (DNA): TGTGCCAGCAGCCGTGATTTGCCGGGACGGTATAATTCACCCCTCCACTTT.

The chain is built from TRBV7-2 and TRBJ2-7; tentatively, D is TRBD1 (5 bases). This CDR3 is built from 12 residues. The germline V gene encodes CDR1 SGHTA and CDR2 FQGNSA. V was clipped by 5 bases and J by 4 bases, with 9 bases between them. The CDR3 DNA sequence: TGTGCCAGCAGCCAAAGGGGTTACGAGCAGTACTTC. Translated, it gives CASSQRGYEQYF.

This sequence joins TRBV5-1 and TRBJ1-5, with 10 bases fitting TRBD1. CDR1 SGHRS and CDR2 YFSETQ come from the germline V gene. This CDR3 is built from 14 residues. J gave up 7 bases and V 3 bases, and 4 bases lay outside the gene matches. This chain's CDR3 is CASSSGTGEQPQHF. Here the CDR3 DNA reads TGCGCCAGCAGCTCCGGGACAGGGGAGCAGCCCCAGCATTTT.

This chain uses TRBV30 with TRBJ2-3; 9 positions agree with TRBD2. The CDR3 is 14 amino acids. In germline, CDR1 is GTSNPN, CDR2 SVGIG (reference sequence). Losses at the gene ends were 8 bases for V and 2 bases for J; bases not matched to a gene: 8. The CDR3 DNA is TGTGCCGCCAGACAGCGGGGGGCCACAGATACGCAGTATTTT. Residues: CAARQRGATDTQYF.

This clonotype was observed a handful of times. V gene TRBV12-3 or TRBV12-4 combines with J gene TRBJ2-5; 9 bases match TRBD2. V lost 2 bases to trimming and J lost 3 bases; unmatched junction nucleotides: 1. The CDR3 is made up of 14 amino acids. CDR3 residues: CASSLSSGKETQYF. The CDR3 DNA sequence: TGTGCCAGCAGTTTATCTAGCGGGAAAGAGACCCAGTACTTC.

This clonotype was observed a few times. V is TRBV7-2 and J is TRBJ1-2, with D perhaps TRBD1 (5 bases). V was trimmed by 0 bases and J by 4 bases, leaving 18 bases between them. The CDR3 spans 17 residues. Looked up from germline, CDR1 is SGHTA and CDR2 is FQGNSA. The CDR3 here is CASSLAQWGNPIYGYTF. The CDR3, as DNA: TGTGCCAGCAGCTTAGCTCAGTGGGGGAACCCGATCTATGGCTACACCTTC. The full variable domain, rest sourced from reference TRBV7-2 and TRBJ1-2, is GAGVSQSPSNKVTEKGKDVELRCDPISGHTALYWYRQSLGQGLEFLIYFQGNSAPDKSGLPSDRFSAERTGGSVSTLTIQRTQQEDSAVYLCASSLAQWGNPIYGYTFGSGTRLTVV.

The chain combines TRBV7-8 with TRBJ2-1; perhaps TRBD2 as D (5 bases). Trimming took off 3 bases at V and 8 bases at J, with 8 bases between the two ends. Germline CDR1 and CDR2: SGHVS and FQNEAQ. The CDR3 runs to 12 residues. The CDR3 sequence is CASSLGVDEQFF. CDR3 nucleotide sequence: TGTGCCAGCAGCTTGGGAGTGGATGAGCAGTTCTTC.

This clonotype was recorded only once. The chain joins TRBV29-1 to TRBJ1-2, with a possible D match to TRBD1 (6 bases). Germline V gene lookup returns CDR1 SQVTM and CDR2 ANQGSEA. CDR3 length equals 10 residues. Trimming pared 5 bases from V and 11 bases from J, leaving 12 bases between. CDR3: CSVSQGGYTF. CDR3 nucleotides: TGCAGCGTTAGCCAAGGGGGGTACACCTTC.

The chain combines TRBV28 with TRBJ2-1; tentatively, D is TRBD1 or TRBD2 (5 bases each). Germline V gene data show CDR1 as MDHEN and CDR2 as SYDVKM. Trimming pared 4 bases from V and 0 bases from J, leaving 22 bases between. This CDR3 region has 19 residues. DNA for the CDR3: TGTGCCAGCAGTTCATTCGGGGCCATACAGGATCACTCCTACAATGAGCAGTTCTTC. Its protein product is CASSSFGAIQDHSYNEQFF.

This clonotype was found a few times. The V gene is TRBV10-3, the J gene TRBJ1-1; D is possibly TRBD1 (6 bases). This CDR3 is built from 18 residues. Trimming left V 0 bases short and J 1 base short, with 18 bases between. CDR1 and CDR2 from the germline V gene are ENHRY and SYGVKD. The CDR3 DNA sequence: TGTGCCATCAGTGAGTCTCCGCAGGGGCGGAATGCGAACACTGAAGCTTTCTTT. Encoded protein: CAISESPQGRNANTEAFF.

The V and J genes are TRBV3-1 and TRBJ1-1; D might be TRBD1 (6 bases). Trimming removed 4 bases from V and 3 bases from J, with 12 bases in between. The CDR3 covers 14 residues. Germline CDR1 and CDR2: LGHDT and YNNKEL (reference sequence). This chain's CDR3 is CASSPGVGYTEAFF. The CDR3 DNA sequence: TGTGCCAGCAGCCCAGGGGTCGGTTACACTGAAGCTTTCTTT.